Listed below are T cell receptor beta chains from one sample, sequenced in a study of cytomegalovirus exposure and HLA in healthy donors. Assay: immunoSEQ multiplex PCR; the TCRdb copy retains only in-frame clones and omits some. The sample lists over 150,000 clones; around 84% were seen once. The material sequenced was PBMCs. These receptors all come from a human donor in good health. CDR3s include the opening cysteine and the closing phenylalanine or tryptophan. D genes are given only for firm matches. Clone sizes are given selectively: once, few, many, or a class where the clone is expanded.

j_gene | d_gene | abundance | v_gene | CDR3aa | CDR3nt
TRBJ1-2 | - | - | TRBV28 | CASSERGQANYGYTF | TGTGCCAGCAGTGAAAGGGGACAAGCTAACTATGGCTACACCTTC
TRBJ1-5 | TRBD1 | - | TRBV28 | CASSPIRDRDNQPQHF | TGTGCCAGCAGTCCAATCCGGGACAGGGATAATCAGCCCCAGCATTTT
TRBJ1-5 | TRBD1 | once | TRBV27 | CASSLAGGTYSNQPQHF | TGTGCCAGCAGTTTAGCAGGGGGCACCTATAGCAATCAGCCCCAGCATTTT
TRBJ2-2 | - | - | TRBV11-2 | CASSFPRDRKDTGELFF | TGTGCCAGCAGCTTTCCCCGTGACAGAAAGGACACCGGGGAGCTGTTTTTT
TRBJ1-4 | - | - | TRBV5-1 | CASSLNREEKLFF | TGCGCCAGCAGCTTGAATAGGGAGGAAAAACTGTTTTTT
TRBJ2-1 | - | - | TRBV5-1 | CASSAVLISYNEQFF | TGCGCCAGCAGCGCGGTTCTAATTTCCTACAATGAGCAGTTCTTC
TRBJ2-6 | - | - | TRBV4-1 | CASSQDGFSGANVLTF | TGCGCCAGCAGCCAAGACGGTTTCTCTGGGGCCAACGTCCTGACTTTC
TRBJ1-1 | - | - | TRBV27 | CASSTRDTIRGAFF | TGTGCCAGCAGTACCCGGGACACCATACGGGGAGCTTTCTTT
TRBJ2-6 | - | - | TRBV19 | CASSMAWGLRSGANVLTF | TGTGCCAGTAGTATGGCTTGGGGGCTAAGATCTGGGGCCAACGTCCTGACTTTC
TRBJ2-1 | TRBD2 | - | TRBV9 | CASSVRGLAGYNEQFF | TGTGCCAGCAGCGTCCGGGGACTAGCGGGCTACAATGAGCAGTTCTTC
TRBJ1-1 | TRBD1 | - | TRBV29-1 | CSVERQGASEAFF | TGCAGCGTTGAAAGACAGGGAGCGTCTGAAGCTTTCTTT
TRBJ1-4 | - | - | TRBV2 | CASTGYEKLFF | TGTGCCAGCACAGGGTATGAAAAACTGTTTTTT
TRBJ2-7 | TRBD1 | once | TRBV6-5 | CASSFWDRVDYEQYF | TGTGCCAGCAGCTTCTGGGACAGGGTGGACTACGAGCAGTACTTC
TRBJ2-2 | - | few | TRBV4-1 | CASSQLRRATGELFF | TGCGCCAGCAGCCAACTCCGGCGGGCCACCGGGGAGCTGTTTTTT
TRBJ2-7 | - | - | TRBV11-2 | CASSGWRARALYEQYF | TGTGCCAGCAGCGGCTGGCGGGCTAGGGCTCTTTACGAGCAGTACTTC
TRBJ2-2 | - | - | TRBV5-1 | CASSQTAGAPTGELFF | TGCGCCAGCAGCCAGACTGCGGGGGCCCCAACCGGGGAGCTGTTTTTT
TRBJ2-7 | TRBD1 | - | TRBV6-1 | CASSERGQGNGEQYF | TGTGCCAGCAGTGAACGGGGACAGGGCAATGGCGAGCAGTACTTC
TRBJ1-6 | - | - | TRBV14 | CASSQDIVNSPLHF | TGTGCCAGCAGCCAAGATATAGTTAATTCACCCCTCCACTTT
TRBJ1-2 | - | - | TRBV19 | CASSIIWEPTNYGYTF | TGTGCCAGTAGTATTATCTGGGAGCCCACTAACTATGGCTACACCTTC
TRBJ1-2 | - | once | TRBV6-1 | CASSEGQSGADIYYGYTF | TGTGCCAGCAGTGAAGGCCAAAGCGGGGCTGATATCTACTATGGCTACACCTTC
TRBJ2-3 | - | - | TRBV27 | CASSLLVTSRPDTQYF | TGTGCCAGCAGTTTATTGGTGACTTCCCGCCCAGATACGCAGTATTTT
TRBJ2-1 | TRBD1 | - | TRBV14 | CASSQLPGQRGNEQFF | TGTGCCAGCAGCCAACTCCCGGGACAGCGCGGCAATGAGCAGTTCTTC
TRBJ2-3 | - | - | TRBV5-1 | CASSYAGIRFTDTQYF | TGCGCCAGCAGCTATGCCGGGATCCGGTTCACAGATACGCAGTATTTT
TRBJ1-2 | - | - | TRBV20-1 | CSGGVGGYTF | TGCAGTGGGGGAGTAGGTGGCTACACCTTC
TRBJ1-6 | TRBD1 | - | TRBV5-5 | CASSLDTDRDRGSNSPLHF | TGTGCCAGCAGCCTCGATACCGACCGGGACAGGGGTTCGAATTCACCCCTCCACTTT
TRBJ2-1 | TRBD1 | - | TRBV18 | CASSQKTGTGDEQFF | TGTGCCAGCTCACAGAAGACAGGGACGGGCGATGAGCAGTTCTTC
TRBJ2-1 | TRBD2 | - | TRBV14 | CASSQLAGGTYNEQFF | TGTGCCAGCAGCCAGCTAGCGGGGGGAACCTACAATGAGCAGTTCTTC
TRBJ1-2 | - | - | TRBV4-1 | CASSQDRDRRGPSILYGYTF | TGCGCCAGCAGCCAAGACCGCGACAGGAGAGGACCGTCAATCCTCTATGGCTACACCTTC
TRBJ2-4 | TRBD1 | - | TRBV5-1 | CASSLARLQGAGNIQYF | TGCGCCAGCAGCTTGGCCAGACTTCAGGGGGCCGGAAACATTCAGTACTTC
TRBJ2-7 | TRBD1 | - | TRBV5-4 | CASSFWGQAYEQYF | TGTGCCAGCAGCTTCTGGGGACAGGCCTACGAGCAGTACTTC
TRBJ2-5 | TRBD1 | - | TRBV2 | CASGGQGKTQYF | TGTGCCAGCGGGGGACAGGGGAAGACCCAGTACTTC
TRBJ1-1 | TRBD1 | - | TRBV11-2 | CASSRQGAFEAFF | TGTGCCAGCAGCCGACAGGGGGCCTTTGAAGCTTTCTTT
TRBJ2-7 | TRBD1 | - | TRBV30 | CAWYSGQGAEQYF | TGTGCCTGGTATAGTGGACAGGGGGCCGAGCAGTACTTC
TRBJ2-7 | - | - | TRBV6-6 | CASSPKTYEQYF | TGTGCCAGCAGCCCCAAAACCTACGAGCAGTACTTC
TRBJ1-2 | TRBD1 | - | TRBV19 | CASSIRTGGDYGYTF | TGTGCCAGTAGTATCAGGACAGGGGGCGACTATGGCTACACCTTC
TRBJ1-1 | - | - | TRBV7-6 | CASSFLAGNTEAFF | TGTGCCAGCAGCTTCCTGGCGGGGAACACTGAAGCTTTCTTT
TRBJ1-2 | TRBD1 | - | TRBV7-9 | CASSQGDSRYGYTF | TGTGCCAGCAGTCAGGGGGACTCGCGGTATGGCTACACCTTC
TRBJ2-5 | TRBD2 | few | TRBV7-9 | CASSLVRSGSVETQYF | TGTGCCAGCAGCTTAGTACGTAGCGGGAGTGTGGAGACCCAGTACTTC
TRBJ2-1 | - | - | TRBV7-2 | CASSLLSARALDNEQFF | TGTGCCAGCAGCTTACTATCCGCCAGGGCCCTGGACAATGAGCAGTTCTTC
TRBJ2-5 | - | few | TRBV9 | CASSVGGTAQETQYF | TGTGCCAGCAGCGTAGGCGGGACGGCTCAAGAGACCCAGTACTTC
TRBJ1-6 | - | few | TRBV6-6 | CASSYVDNSPLHF | TGTGCCAGCAGTTACGTCGATAATTCACCCCTCCACTTT
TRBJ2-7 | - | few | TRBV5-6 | CASSLIQASYEQYF | TGTGCCAGCAGCTTGATCCAGGCGTCCTACGAGCAGTACTTC